Following are 31 T cell receptor beta chains from one sample sequenced in a study of glioma-infiltrating T cells after dendritic cell vaccination. Time point indicated: after dendritic cell vaccination, including at tumor progression/relapse. Produced via immunoSEQ multiplex PCR; TCRdb's table is partial and in-frame only. The sample contains some 90,000 clones, about 81% of which appear only once. This sample comprised blood, obtained after dendritic cell vaccination. Receptor source: a human donor with glioblastoma.

The V and J genes are TRBV6-1 and TRBJ2-3, with a tentative D call TRBD1 (8 bases). This CDR3 has 14 amino acids. Trimming removed 7 bases at V and 4 bases at J, with 15 bases between. Germline lookup yields CDR1 MNHNS and CDR2 SASEGT. This CDR3 reads CASTRGLAADTQYF. For the CDR3, the DNA is TGTGCCAGCACCAGGGGGCTAGCGGCAGATACGCAGTATTTT.

The chain carries TRBV7-2 and TRBJ2-1; unclear D gene. The germline V gene has CDR1 SGHTA and CDR2 FQGNSA. V lost 2 bases and J 4 bases, leaving 12 bases between the germline ends. The CDR3 spans 15 residues. CDR3 coding DNA: TGTGCCAGCAGCTTAAGGCCCCTAGGTTACAATGAGCAGTTCTTC. Residues: CASSLRPLGYNEQFF.

This clone was seen a handful of times. V gene TRBV30 combines with J gene TRBJ1-1; no clear D. Germline V gene sequence: CDR1 GTSNPN, CDR2 SVGIG (reference sequence). The CDR3 consists of 13 residues. V shed 2 bases and J shed 2 bases, with 9 bases lying between them. CDR3 sequence (DNA): TGTGCCTGGAGTCCCTCCGTTAACACTGAAGCTTTCTTT. Translating it yields CAWSPSVNTEAFF.

The chain joins TRBV5-4 to TRBJ2-7; D not resolved. Germline V CDR1 and CDR2: SGHNT, YYREEE (reference sequence). V lost 0 bases, J lost 4 bases, and 14 bases lay in between. CDR3 length: 15 amino acids. DNA for the CDR3: TGTGCCAGCAGCTTGGGCCAGGCCCTCACGTACGAGCAGTACTTC. Its translation is CASSLGQALTYEQYF.

CDR3 sequence (DNA): TGTGCCAGCAGCTTAGTCGGGACAGGGTATGAAAAACTGTTTTTT. This codes for CASSLVGTGYEKLFF. The rearrangement links TRBV7-9 to TRBJ1-4, with 9 bases matching TRBD1. Germline values: CDR1 SEHNR, CDR2 FQNEAQ (reference sequence). CDR3 length equals 15 residues. The junction had 3 bases not matched to a gene; V was cut back by 1 base and J by 6 bases. The variable domain in full, completed from reference TRBV7-9 and TRBJ1-4, reads DTGVSQNPRHKITKRGQNVTFRCDPISEHNRLYWYRQTLGQGPEFLTYFQNEAQLEKSRLLSDRFSAERPKGSFSTLEIQRTEQGDSAMYLCASSLVGTGYEKLFFGSGTQLSVL.

This sequence joins TRBV6-1 and TRBJ2-7, with a weak D call TRBD1 (5 bases). This CDR3 region has 20 residues. V gave up 0 bases and J gave up 4 bases, with 28 bases separating them. Looked up from germline, CDR1 is MNHNS and CDR2 is SASEGT. In nucleotides, the CDR3 is TGTGCCAGCAGTGAAGCGGTGGGTGCAGGGTACTCCCCGTCCTTTTACGAGCAGTACGTC. Its translation: CASSEAVGAGYSPSFYEQYV.

This rearrangement joins TRBV15 to TRBJ2-1, with TRBD1 identical over 7 bases. The V and J ends lost 2 bases and 8 bases, in that order; junction bases with no gene match: 6. The length of the CDR3 is 14 residues. Germline lookup yields CDR1 LNHNV and CDR2 YYDKDF (reference sequence). The CDR3 region has the DNA TGTGCCACCAGCAGACAAAGACAGGGCGATGAGCAGTTCTTC. Its translation: CATSRQRQGDEQFF.

This chain joins TRBV5-6 and TRBJ1-6, with D maybe TRBD1 (5 bases). The germline gives CDR1 SGHDT, CDR2 YYEEEE. V dropped 0 bases and J dropped 0 bases, with 7 bases sitting between them. The CDR3 is made up of 16 amino acids. CDR3 DNA sequence: TGTGCCAGCAGCTTGGCAGGGCCCTCCTATAATTCACCCCTCCACTTT. This codes for CASSLAGPSYNSPLHF.

The chain uses TRBV5-6 and TRBJ1-2, with 7 bases aligning to TRBD1. Germline V gene lookup returns CDR1 SGHDT and CDR2 YYEEEE. The CDR3 runs to 14 residues. The trim removed 2 bases at V and 9 bases at J, leaving 10 bases unmatched. The DNA for the CDR3 is TGTGCCAGCAGCTTTGACAGGGACCTATGGAGCTACACCTTC. Translation: CASSFDRDLWSYTF.

This chain connects TRBV2 to TRBJ2-7; TRBD1 might be the D (6 bases). The CDR3 is 14 residues long. The germline CDR1 and CDR2 sequences are SNHLY and FYNNEI. V was cut by 4 bases and J by 3 bases, with 13 bases left in between. CDR3 protein: CASSVQGHGYEQYF. As DNA, the CDR3 is TGTGCCAGCAGTGTTCAGGGGCACGGCTACGAGCAGTACTTC.

This clone was seen a single time. The V and J genes are TRBV2 and TRBJ1-1; the match to TRBD1 covers 8 bases. Unmatched junction bases numbered 14, after V lost 4 bases and J lost 4 bases. Looked up from germline, CDR1 is SNHLY and CDR2 is FYNNEI. This CDR3 spans 17 amino acids. Here the CDR3 reads CASSAQGARLRATEAFF. The CDR3 DNA sequence: TGTGCCAGCAGTGCGCAGGGGGCTCGGCTCAGAGCCACTGAAGCTTTCTTT.

V usage is TRBV30 and J usage is TRBJ2-3, with 11 nucleotides matching TRBD1. CDR3 length: 17 amino acids. Per the germline V gene, CDR1 is GTSNPN and CDR2 is SVGIG (reference sequence). V dropped 2 bases and J dropped 3; count of bases not matched to a gene: 10. The CDR3 loop reads CAWSKGTGGVSTDTQYF. The CDR3 nucleotides read TGTGCCTGGAGTAAGGGGACAGGGGGGGTTTCGACAGATACGCAGTATTTT.

The chain combines TRBV10-3 with TRBJ2-3; perhaps TRBD1 as D (5 bases). Germline V CDR1 and CDR2: ENHRY, SYGVKD. V was pared by 7 bases and J by 4 bases, with 9 bases between. There are 12 residues in the CDR3. The CDR3 nucleotides are TGTGCCATCAATTCAGGGCCAGATACGCAGTATTTT. Encoded protein: CAINSGPDTQYF.

This clone was observed a single time. The V and J genes are TRBV19 and TRBJ2-1; the match to TRBD2 covers 7 bases. The CDR3 is 13 residues long. Trimming removed 7 bases from V and 6 bases from J; junction bases left unmatched: 6. The germline V gene encodes CDR1 LNHDA and CDR2 SQIVND (reference sequence). Here the CDR3 reads CASIARGFNEQFF. The DNA of the CDR3 is TGTGCCAGTATAGCGCGGGGGTTCAATGAGCAGTTCTTC.

The chain recombines TRBV6-6 with TRBJ1-4, with a weak D call TRBD1 (6 bases). The CDR3 loop spans 14 amino acids. Trimming pared 5 bases from V and 8 bases from J, leaving 15 bases between. Germline loops: CDR1 MNHNY, CDR2 SVGAGI (reference sequence). The CDR3 reads CASSRDTQREKLFF. CDR3 DNA: TGTGCCAGCAGTAGGGACACGCAGCGAGAAAAACTGTTTTTT.

This sequence joins TRBV18 and TRBJ2-2, with D perhaps TRBD1 (5 bases). The CDR3 has 15 amino acids. V shed 3 bases and J shed 5 bases, with 13 bases lying between them. Germline V gene sequence: CDR1 KGHSH, CDR2 LQKENI. Here the CDR3 reads CASSPDGAGTGELFF. In nucleotides, the CDR3 is TGTGCCAGCTCACCCGATGGGGCCGGGACCGGGGAGCTGTTTTTT.

The chain combines TRBV9 with TRBJ2-5; D uncertain. Germline-derived CDR1 and CDR2 are SGDLS and YYNGEE. V shed 6 bases and J shed 4 bases, with 13 bases lying between them. The CDR3 runs 13 residues. This CDR3 is CASNYFPRETQYF. The CDR3 DNA reads as TGTGCCAGCAACTATTTTCCCCGAGAGACCCAGTACTTC.

V usage is TRBV6-1 and J usage is TRBJ2-5; D not resolved. Trimming shortened V by 6 bases and J by 4 bases, and 6 bases separated the two germline ends. CDR1 is MNHNS, CDR2 SASEGT, per germline. This CDR3 is 11 amino acids long. CDR3 protein: CASRAGETQYF. CDR3 DNA sequence: TGTGCCAGCAGGGCAGGAGAGACCCAGTACTTC.

This chain connects TRBV2 to TRBJ2-6; 7 nucleotides line up with TRBD1. Germline CDR1 SNHLY, CDR2 FYNNEI. This CDR3 is 15 amino acids long. Germline trimming cut 5 bases from V and 3 bases from J; bases unmatched to any gene: 4. CDR3 protein: CASSPGTVGANVLTF. Written as DNA, the CDR3 is TGTGCCAGCAGTCCCGGGACAGTTGGGGCCAACGTCCTGACTTTC.

This clone was detected only once. The gene calls are TRBV20-1 and TRBJ1-1, with D uncertain. The CDR3 sequence is 11 residues long. Germline values: CDR1 DFQATT, CDR2 SNEGSKA (reference sequence). CDR3 nucleotide sequence: TGCAGCTACCCGCGGGACACTGAAGCTTTCTTT. Translating it yields CSYPRDTEAFF.

This chain joins TRBV25-1 and TRBJ1-1, with no clear D. Trimming pared 0 bases from V and 5 bases from J, leaving 13 bases between. The germline gives CDR1 MGHDK, CDR2 SYGVNS. The CDR3 sequence is 15 residues long. CDR3 residues: CASSEYGRFSTEAFF. The CDR3 DNA reads as TGTGCCAGCAGTGAATATGGGCGATTTTCGACTGAAGCTTTCTTT.

In its sample, this clone was seen a few times. The gene calls are TRBV10-3 and TRBJ2-1, with D maybe TRBD2 (5 bases). Germline-derived CDR1 and CDR2 are ENHRY and SYGVKD. The CDR3 length is 15 residues. V was shortened by 5 bases and J by 0 bases, with 11 bases between the two germline ends. The CDR3 loop is CAISTAEVSYNEQFF. CDR3 DNA: TGTGCCATCAGTACAGCGGAGGTCTCCTACAATGAGCAGTTCTTC.

This rearrangement joins TRBV6-1 to TRBJ1-3; 7 bases line up with TRBD1. The V and J ends lost 2 bases and 3 bases, in that order; junction bases with no gene match: 1. This CDR3 spans 14 amino acids. Germline V lookup: CDR1 MNHNS, CDR2 SASEGT. CDR3: CASSERQGGNTIYF. The DNA for the CDR3 is TGTGCCAGCAGTGAAAGACAGGGTGGAAACACCATATATTTT.

CDR3 in DNA: TGTGCCAGCAGCCGTAGCTACGGACAAGAGACCCAGTACTTC. It encodes CASSRSYGQETQYF. The V call is TRBV11-3, the J call TRBJ2-5; no clear D. The CDR3 runs to 14 residues. V was trimmed by 5 bases and J by 2 bases, leaving 12 bases between them. Germline CDR1 is SGHNT and CDR2 is YENEEA.

This clone showed up just a few times. The chain has TRBV29-1 and TRBJ2-3, with 8 bases aligning to TRBD2. Looked up from germline, CDR1 is SQVTM and CDR2 is ANQGSEA. The CDR3 runs to 14 residues. Unmatched junction bases numbered 9, after V lost 7 bases and J lost 3 bases. The CDR3 DNA is TGCAGCGCCGGAGACGGGAGGGGGACAGATACGCAGTATTTT. Translation: CSAGDGRGTDTQYF.

This clone has just one count. J is TRBJ1-4 and V is TRBV9, with TRBD1 matching 9 bases. Germline V lookup: CDR1 SGDLS, CDR2 YYNGEE. The CDR3 has 16 amino acids. The junction had 8 bases not matched to a gene; V was cut back by 3 bases and J by 5 bases. In DNA, the CDR3 is TGTGCCAGCAGCGCCACCGGGACAGGGTTAAATGAAAAACTGTTTTTT. Encoded protein: CASSATGTGLNEKLFF.

The V and J genes are TRBV30 and TRBJ2-1; D is ambiguous. The CDR3 loop spans 12 amino acids. V lost 1 base to trimming and J lost 4 bases, with 5 bases between them. Germline values: CDR1 GTSNPN, CDR2 SVGIG (reference sequence). The CDR3 region has the DNA TGTGCCTGGAGTGGGGCATACAATGAGCAGTTCTTC. Translated: CAWSGAYNEQFF.

The gene calls are TRBV27 and TRBJ1-4, with D maybe TRBD1 (5 bases). V lost 6 bases to trimming and J lost 1 base, with 12 bases between them. The CDR3 loop spans 15 amino acids. Germline CDR1 MNHEY, CDR2 SMNVEV (reference sequence). The CDR3 nucleotides read TGTGCCAGCAGCCGGACACCCGGAACTAATGAAAAACTGTTTTTT. Translated: CASSRTPGTNEKLFF.

This clone was picked up one time. This chain joins TRBV6-5 and TRBJ2-3; D ambiguous. The germline V gene encodes CDR1 MNHEY and CDR2 SVGAGI. The CDR3 runs to 14 residues. Deletions cut 7 bases from V and 1 base from J, with 12 bases between. The CDR3 is CASNGNRGTDTQYF. The CDR3 region has the DNA TGTGCCAGCAACGGCAACAGAGGCACAGATACGCAGTATTTT.

J is TRBJ2-3 and V is TRBV29-1; D ambiguous. The ends were cut back, 3 bases at V and 0 bases at J, with 7 bases in the middle. Germline-derived CDR1 and CDR2 are SQVTM and ANQGSEA. The CDR3 covers 13 residues. CDR3 amino acids: CSVDDTSTDTQYF. CDR3 nucleotides: TGCAGCGTTGATGACACCAGCACAGATACGCAGTATTTT.

The chain joins TRBV7-8 to TRBJ1-1; no clear D gene. Trimming pared 1 base from V and 1 base from J, leaving 19 bases between. The CDR3 runs 18 residues. The V gene's germline CDR1 is SGHVS and CDR2 FQNEAQ. CDR3 amino acids: CASSLVLGDYMENTEAFF. The CDR3 bases are TGTGCCAGCAGCTTAGTCCTCGGGGATTACATGGAGAACACTGAAGCTTTCTTT.